This is a list of T cell receptor beta chains from one sample in a study of shared clonotypes between healthy human individuals. Clones were read by immunoSEQ multiplex PCR, and TCRdb kept only the in-frame ones, dropping some. The data contain millions of clones, roughly 92% of them singletons. Sequences were obtained from naive CD4+ T cells sorted from blood. The receptors here all came from a man aged 18 to 30 in good health. Each CDR3 is given with its conserved first and last residue. Fields, in order: D gene, J gene, V gene, clone size, CDR3 length, CDR3 protein, CDR3 DNA. The D gene is left open where the match is weak. Part of the rows lack a size; the others show once, few, many or a class for expanded clones.

D: .; J: TRBJ2-4; V: TRBV9; size: .; length: 18; CDR3: CASSVDIREAPAKNIQYF; DNA: TGTGCCAGCAGCGTAGATATAAGGGAGGCTCCCGCCAAAAACATTCAGTACTTC
D: .; J: TRBJ2-1; V: TRBV5-1; size: .; length: 16; CDR3: CASSPVAQGPYNEQFF; DNA: TGCGCCAGCAGCCCGGTAGCGCAAGGACCCTACAATGAGCAGTTCTTC
D: .; J: TRBJ2-6; V: TRBV10-3; size: .; length: 16; CDR3: CATGIGKVSGANVLTF; DNA: TGTGCCACGGGGATAGGAAAAGTCTCTGGGGCCAACGTCCTGACTTTC
D: TRBD2; J: TRBJ2-7; V: TRBV18; size: .; length: 14; CDR3: CASSLTSGPYEQYF; DNA: TGTGCCAGCTCACTGACTAGCGGCCCCTACGAGCAGTACTTC
D: .; J: TRBJ1-1; V: TRBV6-6; size: .; length: 15; CDR3: CASSYSGGENTEAFF; DNA: TGTGCCAGCAGTTACTCGGGGGGCGAGAACACTGAAGCTTTCTTT
D: .; J: TRBJ2-6; V: TRBV19; size: .; length: 12; CDR3: CASLSGANVLTF; DNA: TGTGCCAGCCTCTCTGGGGCCAACGTCCTGACTTTC
D: .; J: TRBJ1-2; V: TRBV2; size: .; length: 12; CDR3: CAIGRITYGYTF; DNA: TGTGCCATAGGACGGATAACGTATGGCTACACCTTC
D: .; J: TRBJ1-1; V: TRBV19; size: few; length: 14; CDR3: CASSPRGGNTEAFF; DNA: TGTGCCAGTAGCCCCCGTGGGGGGAACACTGAAGCTTTCTTT
D: TRBD2; J: TRBJ2-3; V: TRBV4-3; size: once; length: 15; CDR3: CASSPEPGGTDTQYF; DNA: TGCGCCAGCAGCCCCGAGCCGGGAGGGACAGATACGCAGTATTTT
D: .; J: TRBJ1-2; V: TRBV30; size: .; length: 11; CDR3: CAWSVTNGYTF; DNA: TGTGCCTGGAGTGTAACCAATGGCTACACCTTC
D: .; J: TRBJ1-1; V: TRBV7-9; size: few; length: 13; CDR3: CASSLQENTEAFF; DNA: TGTGCCAGCAGCTTACAAGAGAACACTGAAGCTTTCTTT
D: TRBD1; J: TRBJ1-2; V: TRBV19; size: .; length: 15; CDR3: CASSIDRTGGSGYTF; DNA: TGTGCCAGTAGTATAGACCGGACAGGGGGAAGTGGCTACACCTTC
D: .; J: TRBJ1-5; V: TRBV6-1; size: few; length: 14; CDR3: CATRARAKDQPQHF; DNA: TGTGCCACACGAGCCAGGGCAAAGGATCAGCCCCAGCATTTT
D: TRBD2; J: TRBJ2-7; V: TRBV6-1; size: .; length: 14; CDR3: CASREAGGPYEQYF; DNA: TGTGCCAGTAGAGAAGCGGGGGGACCGTACGAGCAGTACTTC
D: .; J: TRBJ1-5; V: TRBV28; size: .; length: 17; CDR3: CASSQPREGVGNQPQHF; DNA: TGTGCCAGCAGCCAACCTCGGGAGGGAGTGGGCAATCAGCCCCAGCATTTT
D: .; J: TRBJ2-5; V: TRBV7-9; size: .; length: 14; CDR3: CASSLAGKEETQYF; DNA: TGTGCCAGCAGCTTAGCGGGCAAAGAAGAGACCCAGTACTTC
D: .; J: TRBJ1-5; V: TRBV2; size: .; length: 12; CDR3: CASRAGDQPQHF; DNA: TGTGCCAGCAGGGCAGGGGATCAGCCCCAGCATTTT
D: .; J: TRBJ1-1; V: TRBV6-5; size: .; length: 15; CDR3: CASSYASGAPYEAFF; DNA: TGTGCCAGCAGTTACGCGTCAGGGGCTCCCTATGAAGCTTTCTTT
D: TRBD1; J: TRBJ2-7; V: TRBV18; size: .; length: 15; CDR3: CASSPNQGALNEQYF; DNA: TGTGCCAGCTCACCAAACCAGGGGGCCCTCAACGAGCAGTACTTC
D: .; J: TRBJ2-2; V: TRBV7-2; size: .; length: 14; CDR3: CASSLVSGTGELFF; DNA: TGTGCCAGCAGCTTAGTGTCCGGGACCGGGGAGCTGTTTTTT
D: TRBD2; J: TRBJ2-1; V: TRBV6-1; size: .; length: 16; CDR3: CASSEASGLGGGEQFF; DNA: TGTGCCAGCAGTGAAGCGTCGGGACTAGGGGGAGGTGAGCAGTTCTTC
D: .; J: TRBJ2-3; V: TRBV30; size: .; length: 14; CDR3: CAWSVRPGADTQYF; DNA: TGTGCCTGGAGTGTACGACCGGGGGCAGATACGCAGTATTTT